Listed here is a single T cell receptor (beta chain). Its antigen is currently unknown. This entry is derived from a study of T cells in localized non-small cell lung cancer. Findings and caveats of the study: T cell clonality was highest in uninvolved adjacent lung, above tumor. The tumor had only one region sequenced, so heterogeneity remains possible. Across samples, adjacent lung featured a median roughly 56 of the top 100 tumor clones.

J was trimmed by 3 bases and V by 5 bases; bases with no gene match: 8. This CDR3 is 16 amino acids long. The germline CDR1 and CDR2 sequences are SGHAT and FQNNGV. Libraries were prepared by immunoSEQ multiplex PCR; TCRdb keeps only in-frame clonotypes and omits some of them. The table lists about 91,000 clones, about 91% of them singletons. The source material was peripheral blood, sampled before any cancer treatment. This chain connects TRBV11-2 to TRBJ2-3; 10 nucleotides match TRBD1. This clonotype was sampled from a man aged 40 to 75 with stage I squamous cell lung carcinoma. The CDR3 loop reads CASSLYWTGGTDTQYF. The CDR3 coding sequence is TGTGCCAGCAGCCTTTACTGGACAGGGGGGACAGATACGCAGTATTTT.